This T cell receptor beta chain was obtained from a study of OX40 agonist ivuxolimab in advanced cancers. General study points: Dosing at 0.1 to 3.0 mg/kg was accompanied by clonal expansion of CD4+ and CD8+ blood T cells by week 6.

Regarding this clone: What it binds is not known.

Blood draws occurred at baseline, cycle 4 day 1, and cycle 7 day 1. Some clones are missing from TCRdb's copy, which holds only in-frame ones; the method was immunoSEQ multiplex PCR. The sample shows under 85,000 clones, about nine tenths of them seen only once. The material sequenced was CD4+ or CD8+ T cells sorted from blood, taken in a trial of the OX40 agonist ivuxolimab. This TCR derives from an adult with an advanced solid tumor such as melanoma, head and neck, liver or kidney cancer.

For the CDR3, the DNA is TGTGCCAGCAGTTTCAGGACGGCAAATTCACCCCTCCACTTT. This translates into CASSFRTANSPLHF. The chain recombines TRBV27 with TRBJ1-6; no firm D call. This CDR3 is 14 amino acids long. Germline CDR1 MNHEY, CDR2 SMNVEV (reference sequence). Between the trimmed V and J ends, which lost 3 bases and 7 bases, there was a span of 10 bases.